The clone carrying this TCR beta chain was counted only a few times. Its matching antigen is unknown. This sample was included in a study of T-cell memory formation after mild COVID-19. Germline lookup yields CDR1 SEHNR and CDR2 FQNEAQ (reference sequence). Losses at the gene ends were 4 bases for V and 4 bases for J; bases not matched to a gene: 7. CDR3 length equals 15 residues. Study-wide results and caveats: Second-wave clones peaking on day 37 lacked confirmed SARS-CoV-2 specificity. Researchers found some responding clones in pre-infection memory, a sign that cross-reactive memory joined. Researchers report contracting CD4+ clones mostly in CM and EM, with CD8+ clones in EMRA.

Constant-segment-primed 5'RACE gave TCR alpha and TCR beta cDNA libraries with sample barcodes and UMIs. TCRdb reprocessed the 5' RACE reads with MiXCR, giving one entry per CDR3 protein. The sample contains fewer than 40,000 distinct CDR3 sequences, over 9.5% of which appear only once. The specimen was PBMCs or a T cell subset sorted from them (not recorded which). The chain is built from TRBV7-9 and TRBJ2-3; TRBD2 agrees at 8 bases. This receptor was identified in a man aged 18 to 30 who had mild COVID-19 (a few samples of this study predate the infection). Cell type and time point are not known. The CDR3 region has the DNA TGTGCCAGCAGCTCGGACGGGGGGGCCGCAGATACGCAGTATTTT. Translation gives CASSSDGGAADTQYF.